A single sample gave rise to the 32 T cell receptor beta chains below, sequenced in a study of blood T cell repertoires in COVID-19. This table comes from immunoSEQ multiplex PCR, and its TCRdb copy is limited to in-frame clones, with some not included. The repertoire includes about 55,000 clones, 90% of them detected once, and roughly 6.2% sits in the top ten. The sequencing sample was made of peripheral blood. These receptors came from a middle-aged man with acute or convalescent COVID-19.

This sequence joins TRBV5-1 and TRBJ1-1; 7 bases fit TRBD1. The CDR3 runs to 16 residues. Germline V CDR1 and CDR2: SGHRS, YFSETQ. Germline trimming cut 0 bases from V and 1 base from J; bases unmatched to any gene: 6. CDR3 nucleotides: TGCGCCAGCAGCTTGGGACAGGGCTCCGAGAACACTGAAGCTTTCTTT. It is translated as CASSLGQGSENTEAFF.

This clone was recorded once. This chain joins TRBV18 and TRBJ2-5, with D perhaps matching TRBD2 (5 bases). Deletions cut 2 bases from V and 8 bases from J, with 21 bases between. The CDR3 covers 16 residues. The germline V gene encodes CDR1 KGHSH and CDR2 LQKENI. In DNA form, the CDR3 reads TGTGCCAGCTCACCAAGTACCTTTCCCGACGGGGATACCCAGTACTTC. It encodes CASSPSTFPDGDTQYF.

The chain employs TRBV19 and TRBJ1-2, with D perhaps matching TRBD1 (5 bases). The germline V gene encodes CDR1 LNHDA and CDR2 SQIVND (reference sequence). With 2 bases removed from V and 3 bases from J, the gap between germline ends came to 13 bases. This CDR3 spans 15 amino acids. CDR3: CASSISSREDYGYTF. The CDR3, as DNA: TGTGCCAGTAGTATAAGCTCCAGGGAAGACTATGGCTACACCTTC.

The rearrangement links TRBV6-5 to TRBJ2-7, with D possibly matching TRBD2 (5 bases). The V gene's germline CDR1 is MNHEY and CDR2 SVGAGI. The CDR3 covers 14 residues. Trimming shortened V by 1 base and J by 3 bases, and 10 bases separated the two germline ends. CDR3 DNA: TGTGCCAGCAGTTACTTCGGACGGGACTACGAGCAGTACTTC. Protein: CASSYFGRDYEQYF.

This clone was observed a single time. This chain links TRBV25-1 with TRBJ1-1; D might be TRBD1 (5 bases). Per germline, CDR1 MGHDK and CDR2 SYGVNS. The V end was cut by 6 bases, the J end by 6 bases, with 17 bases between. The CDR3 runs to 14 residues. The CDR3 bases are TGTGCCAGCAGGGCCTCCGGGACTTCTCCTGAAGCTTTCTTT. Protein: CASRASGTSPEAFF.

The J gene is TRBJ2-2, the V gene TRBV19; 10 positions agree with TRBD2. Germline V lookup: CDR1 LNHDA, CDR2 SQIVND (reference sequence). With 4 bases clipped from V and 0 bases from J, the junction kept 2 bases outside the gene matches. The CDR3 length is 16 residues. The CDR3 DNA reads TGTGCCAGTAGTAGGGGACTAGCGACGAACACCGGGGAGCTGTTTTTT. This translates into CASSRGLATNTGELFF.

The chain employs TRBV9 and TRBJ2-2; TRBD1 might be the D (5 bases). Between the trimmed V and J ends, which lost 0 bases and 5 bases, there was a span of 11 bases. Germline V lookup: CDR1 SGDLS, CDR2 YYNGEE. The CDR3 has 15 residues. CDR3 residues: CASSVVGEKTGELFF. The CDR3 region has the DNA TGTGCCAGCAGCGTAGTAGGGGAAAAAACCGGGGAGCTGTTTTTT.

The chain has TRBV2 and TRBJ1-4, with TRBD1 matching 7 bases. CDR3 length: 16 residues. The V gene end was trimmed by 11 bases and the J gene end by 0 bases; junction bases not matched to a gene: 12. The V gene's germline CDR1 is SNHLY and CDR2 FYNNEI. CDR3 sequence (DNA): TGTGCCGGGGGACAGCCGACTATTCCAACTAATGAAAAACTGTTTTTT. Protein: CAGGQPTIPTNEKLFF.

This rearrangement joins TRBV6-6 to TRBJ2-2; D is undetermined. The V and J ends lost 0 bases and 2 bases respectively, with 7 bases between them. The length of the CDR3 is 15 residues. CDR1 and CDR2 from the germline V gene are MNHNY and SVGAGI (reference sequence). The CDR3 nucleotides read TGTGCCAGCAGTTACTCGAGAACTAACACCGGGGAGCTGTTTTTT. This gives the protein CASSYSRTNTGELFF.

The rearrangement links TRBV18 to TRBJ1-5, with D possibly matching TRBD1 (5 bases). CDR3 size: 15 residues. Germline V gene data show CDR1 as KGHSH and CDR2 as LQKENI. The V gene lost 5 bases and the J gene lost 4 bases, with 15 bases spanning the gap. CDR3 region: CASSFILGPNQPQHF. The CDR3 coding sequence is TGTGCCAGCTCATTCATTCTGGGGCCAAATCAGCCCCAGCATTTT. Supplemented by reference TRBV18 and TRBJ1-5, the full variable domain reads NAGVMQNPRHLVRRRGQEARLRCSPMKGHSHVYWYRQLPEEGLKFMVYLQKENIIDESGMPKERFSAEFPKEGPSILRIQQVVRGDSAAYFCASSFILGPNQPQHFGDGTRLSIL.

This clone has more than one count but fewer than ten. J is TRBJ1-6 and V is TRBV19; perhaps TRBD1 as D (5 bases). This CDR3 spans 14 amino acids. V was cut by 3 bases and J by 7 bases, with 10 bases left in between. The germline CDR1 and CDR2 sequences are LNHDA and SQIVND (reference sequence). CDR3 in amino acids: CASSMAGYNSPLHF. The CDR3 DNA is TGTGCCAGTAGTATGGCAGGGTACAATTCACCCCTCCACTTT.

The chain's CDR3 is CATKASGTYNEQFF. The CDR3 DNA is TGTGCCACCAAAGCTAGCGGAACCTACAATGAGCAGTTCTTC. The rearrangement joins TRBV24-1 to TRBJ2-1, with TRBD2 identical over 7 bases. V lost 8 bases, J lost 2 bases, and 5 bases stayed unmatched. Germline V lookup: CDR1 KGHDR, CDR2 SFDVKD. The CDR3 consists of 14 residues.

The V call is TRBV6-5, the J call TRBJ2-7; 8 bases align to TRBD1. The J segment lost 1 base and the V segment lost 6 bases, leaving 5 bases of the junction unmatched. CDR1 and CDR2 (germline): MNHEY, SVGAGI. This CDR3 is 14 amino acids long. The CDR3 region is CASRDRGASYEQYF. CDR3 DNA sequence: TGTGCCAGCAGAGACAGGGGCGCATCCTACGAGCAGTACTTC.

The chain employs TRBV24-1 and TRBJ2-5, with 7 bases fitting TRBD2. Germline assignment: CDR1 KGHDR and CDR2 SFDVKD. CDR3 size: 15 residues. V lost 4 bases and J lost 5; bases outside the gene matches: 9. Written as DNA, the CDR3 is TGTGCCACCAGTGACCCGATCCAGGGAGGGGAGACCCAGTACTTC. Translated, it gives CATSDPIQGGETQYF.

The chain carries TRBV19 and TRBJ1-5, with 9 nucleotides matching TRBD1. Trimming removed 3 bases from V and 2 bases from J; junction bases left unmatched: 5. This CDR3 is 16 amino acids long. CDR1 and CDR2 (germline): LNHDA, SQIVND (reference sequence). In DNA, the CDR3 is TGTGCCAGTAGTATCTCACAGGGGGCGGGCAATCAGCCCCAGCATTTT. It is translated as CASSISQGAGNQPQHF.

The gene calls are TRBV5-6 and TRBJ1-1; D unclear. Germline CDR1 SGHDT, CDR2 YYEEEE. The CDR3 length is 14 residues. V was cut by 0 bases and J by 3 bases, with 9 bases left in between. The CDR3 coding sequence is TGTGCCAGCAGCTTGGCGAGCGGGTACACTGAAGCTTTCTTT. Its protein is CASSLASGYTEAFF. Based on the CDR3 plus reference TRBV5-6 and TRBJ1-1, the full variable domain is DAGVTQSPTHLIKTRGQQVTLRCSPKSGHDTVSWYQQALGQGPQFIFQYYEEEERQRGNFPDRFSGHQFPNYSSELNVNALLLGDSALYLCASSLASGYTEAFFGQGTRLTVV.

This chain uses TRBV13 with TRBJ2-1; no clear D. The germline gives CDR1 PRHDT, CDR2 FYEKMQ (reference sequence). The V end lost 5 bases, the J end lost 0 bases, and 11 bases lay between the germline ends. The CDR3 extends over 15 amino acids. Here the CDR3 DNA reads TGTGCCAGCAGCCTTGGCGGTAGCTCCTACAATGAGCAGTTCTTC. Amino acid sequence: CASSLGGSSYNEQFF.

The table lists this clone with a count of one. This rearrangement joins TRBV14 to TRBJ2-5, with unresolved D. The CDR3 runs to 13 residues. V lost 2 bases, J lost 3 bases, and 7 bases lay in between. The germline CDR1 and CDR2 sequences are SGHDN and FVKESK. This CDR3 is CASSQWQKETQYF. The CDR3 DNA reads TGTGCCAGCAGCCAATGGCAGAAAGAGACCCAGTACTTC.

As DNA, the CDR3 is TGTGCCAGCAGCGTAGAGCCGCATGTAGCGGAAGAAAAACTGTTTTTT. Translating it yields CASSVEPHVAEEKLFF. The gene calls are TRBV9 and TRBJ1-4, with unresolved D. From germline, CDR1 is SGDLS and CDR2 YYNGEE. The ends were cut back, 0 bases at V and 8 bases at J, with 17 bases in the middle. This CDR3 has 16 residues. The entire variable domain, with the rest obtained from reference TRBV9 and TRBJ1-4, is as follows: DSGVTQTPKHLITATGQRVTLRCSPRSGDLSVYWYQQSLDQGLQFLIQYYNGEERAKGNILERFSAQQFPDLHSELNLSSLELGDSALYFCASSVEPHVAEEKLFFGSGTQLSVL.

The V gene is TRBV7-9, the J gene TRBJ2-7; 7 positions agree with TRBD1. The CDR3 has 13 amino acids. With 5 bases clipped from V and 6 bases from J, the junction kept 7 bases outside the gene matches. Looked up from germline, CDR1 is SEHNR and CDR2 is FQNEAQ (reference sequence). CDR3 bases: TGTGCCAGCAGCCCAGTGGGACAGACCGAGCAGTACTTC. As protein: CASSPVGQTEQYF.

In this sample, this clone turned up once. The J gene is TRBJ2-2, the V gene TRBV19, with a possible D match to TRBD2 (5 bases). V gave up 3 bases and J gave up 6 bases, with 17 bases separating them. Germline V gene lookup returns CDR1 LNHDA and CDR2 SQIVND (reference sequence). CDR3 length: 16 amino acids. DNA of the CDR3: TGTGCCAGTAGTATTGGACGTCTCACGGGATCCGGGGAGCTGTTTTTT. As protein: CASSIGRLTGSGELFF. The full variable domain, completed using reference TRBV19 and TRBJ2-2, is DGGITQSPKYLFRKEGQNVTLSCEQNLNHDAMYWYRQDPGQGLRLIYYSQIVNDFQKGDIAEGYSVSREKKESFPLTVTSAQKNPTAFYLCASSIGRLTGSGELFFGEGSRLTVL.

The chain uses TRBV7-8 and TRBJ1-2, with TRBD1 identical over 7 bases. The CDR3 has 17 amino acids. The V gene's germline CDR1 is SGHVS and CDR2 FQNEAQ. V was pared by 5 bases and J by 2 bases, with 14 bases of the junction left unmatched. The CDR3 loop is CASSPLPGQRTNYGYTF. The CDR3 DNA is TGTGCCAGCAGCCCATTACCGGGACAGCGTACGAACTATGGCTACACCTTC.

This chain joins TRBV6-1 and TRBJ2-6; perhaps TRBD2 as D (5 bases). CDR3 length: 15 amino acids. Germline V lookup: CDR1 MNHNS, CDR2 SASEGT. The germline V and J ends were trimmed by 3 bases and 0 bases, with 6 bases remaining between them. The CDR3 bases are TGTGCCAGCAGTGATAGCGCCTCTGGGGCCAACGTCCTGACTTTC. Its translation is CASSDSASGANVLTF.

V and J are TRBV5-1 and TRBJ2-4, with 8 bases lining up with TRBD1. This CDR3 has 14 amino acids. Trimming took 0 bases from V and 8 from J; bases not matched to a gene: 4. The V gene's germline CDR1 is SGHRS and CDR2 YFSETQ. This CDR3 is CASSLDRGFDIQYF. The CDR3 DNA reads TGCGCCAGCAGCTTGGACAGGGGGTTTGACATTCAGTACTTC.

The V gene is TRBV11-1, the J gene TRBJ2-5; the D is unclear. CDR1 and CDR2 (germline): SGHAT, FQDESV (reference sequence). The V and J ends lost 5 bases and 2 bases respectively, with 6 bases between them. This CDR3 comprises 12 residues. The CDR3 is CASSSPQETQYF. The CDR3 nucleotides are TGTGCCAGCAGCAGCCCTCAAGAGACCCAGTACTTC.

The V call is TRBV19, the J call TRBJ2-7; tentative D call: TRBD2 (6 bases). The CDR3 contains 17 residues. V was pared by 4 bases and J by 4 bases, with 23 bases between. Germline CDR1 is LNHDA and CDR2 is SQIVND (reference sequence). The CDR3 protein is CASSSAVWEAGKYEQYF. For the CDR3, the DNA is TGTGCCAGTAGTAGCGCCGTGTGGGAGGCGGGAAAGTACGAGCAGTACTTC.

The chain links TRBV3-1 (or the pseudogene TRBV3-2) to TRBJ1-2, with 7 bases lining up with TRBD1. CDR3 length: 14 amino acids. J gave up 5 bases and V 3 bases, and 6 bases lay outside the gene matches. CDR1 is LGHDT and CDR2 is YNNKEL in the germline V gene (reference sequence). The DNA for the CDR3 is TGTGCCAGCAGCCATGGCGACAGGGTGTATGGCTACACCTTC. This gives the protein CASSHGDRVYGYTF.

This sequence joins TRBV24-1 and TRBJ2-7, with 10 bases fitting TRBD2. This CDR3 spans 19 amino acids. Unmatched junction bases numbered 22, after V lost 3 bases and J lost 9 bases. Germline V CDR1 and CDR2: KGHDR, SFDVKD. CDR3 residues: CATSDPRPSGSDPPDRQYF. The CDR3 bases are TGTGCCACCAGTGATCCCCGGCCTAGCGGGAGTGATCCCCCAGACCGGCAGTACTTC.

The chain uses TRBV30 and TRBJ1-6; the match to TRBD1 covers 9 bases. After removal of 4 bases from V and 3 bases from J, the junction contained 7 bases not matched to a gene. The CDR3 covers 16 residues. CDR1 and CDR2 (germline): GTSNPN, SVGIG (reference sequence). CDR3 region: CAWTATGGHYNSPLHF. In DNA, the CDR3 is TGTGCCTGGACCGCTACAGGGGGCCACTATAATTCACCCCTCCACTTT.

This clone was recorded once. The chain links TRBV19 to TRBJ1-2, with D perhaps TRBD1 (5 bases). The CDR3 spans 13 residues. Germline lookup yields CDR1 LNHDA and CDR2 SQIVND (reference sequence). Deletions cut 3 bases from V and 6 bases from J, with 11 bases between. This chain's CDR3 is CASSIRDQNGYTF. As DNA, the CDR3 is TGTGCCAGTAGTATCAGGGATCAAAATGGCTACACCTTC.

The chain joins TRBV27 to TRBJ1-2; a weak D match, TRBD1 (6 bases). V was shortened by 6 bases and J by 2 bases, with 10 bases between the two germline ends. The CDR3 covers 13 residues. CDR1 MNHEY and CDR2 SMNVEV come from the germline V gene (reference sequence). The CDR3 region is CASSRTGNYGYTF. DNA for the CDR3: TGTGCCAGCAGCCGAACAGGGAACTATGGCTACACCTTC.

The CDR3: CASSKPPRGDTEAFF. The CDR3 coding sequence is TGTGCCAGCAGCAAACCCCCCAGGGGGGACACTGAAGCTTTCTTT. The chain is built from TRBV21-1 and TRBJ1-1; the table's D gene call, TRBD1, was not cross checked with the DNA. TRBV21-1 is a recognized pseudogene. The CDR3 is made up of 15 amino acids.